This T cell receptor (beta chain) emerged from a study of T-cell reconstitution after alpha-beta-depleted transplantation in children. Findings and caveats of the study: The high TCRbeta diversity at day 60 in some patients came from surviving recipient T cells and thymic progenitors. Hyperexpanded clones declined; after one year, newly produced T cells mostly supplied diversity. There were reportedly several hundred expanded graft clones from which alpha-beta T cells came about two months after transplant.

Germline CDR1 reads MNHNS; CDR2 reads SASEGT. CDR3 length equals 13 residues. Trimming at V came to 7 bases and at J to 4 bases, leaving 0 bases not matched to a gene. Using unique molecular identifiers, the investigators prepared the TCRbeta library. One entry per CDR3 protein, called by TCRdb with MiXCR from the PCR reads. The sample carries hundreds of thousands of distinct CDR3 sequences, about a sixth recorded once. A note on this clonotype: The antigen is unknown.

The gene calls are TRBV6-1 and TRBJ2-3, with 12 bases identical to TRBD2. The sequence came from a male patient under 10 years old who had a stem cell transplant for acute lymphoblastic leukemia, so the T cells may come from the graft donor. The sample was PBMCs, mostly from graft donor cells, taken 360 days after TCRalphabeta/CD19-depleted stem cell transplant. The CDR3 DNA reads TGTGCCAGCACTAGCGGGAGGGCAGATACGCAGTATTTT. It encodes CASTSGRADTQYF.